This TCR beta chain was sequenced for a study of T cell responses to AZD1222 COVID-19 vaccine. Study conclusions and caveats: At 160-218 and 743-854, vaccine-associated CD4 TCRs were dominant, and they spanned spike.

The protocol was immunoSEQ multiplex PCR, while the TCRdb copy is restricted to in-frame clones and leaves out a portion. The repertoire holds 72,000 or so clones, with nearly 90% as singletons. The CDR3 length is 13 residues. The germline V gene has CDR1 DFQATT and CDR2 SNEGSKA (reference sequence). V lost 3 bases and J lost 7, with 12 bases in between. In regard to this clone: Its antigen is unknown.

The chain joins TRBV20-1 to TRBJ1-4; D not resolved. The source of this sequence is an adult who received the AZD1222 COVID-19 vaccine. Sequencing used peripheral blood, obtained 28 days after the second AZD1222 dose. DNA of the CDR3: TGCAGTGCTAGTAAGGCTCGAGGTGAAAAACTGTTTTTT. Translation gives CSASKARGEKLFF.